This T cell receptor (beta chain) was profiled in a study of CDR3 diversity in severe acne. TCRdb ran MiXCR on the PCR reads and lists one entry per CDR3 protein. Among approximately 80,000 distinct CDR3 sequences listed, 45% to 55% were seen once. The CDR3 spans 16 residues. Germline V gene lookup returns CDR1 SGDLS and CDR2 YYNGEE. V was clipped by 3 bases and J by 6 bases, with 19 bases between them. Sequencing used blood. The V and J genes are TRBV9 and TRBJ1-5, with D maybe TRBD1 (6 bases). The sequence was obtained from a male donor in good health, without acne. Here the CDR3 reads CASSAGDFQSGQPQHF. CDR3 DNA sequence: TGTGCCAGCAGCGCAGGGGACTTCCAAAGCGGTCAGCCCCAGCATTTT.